The entry below gives a single T cell receptor beta chain sequence along with its context. The antigen remains unidentified. Germline V CDR1 and CDR2: GTSNPN, SVGIG (reference sequence). The CDR3 has 12 amino acids. Trimming cost V 5 bases and J 9 bases, with 15 bases left between them. The sample is drawn from a study of cytomegalovirus exposure and HLA in healthy donors. Background on the study: From HLA-typed donors, an early data release held tens of millions of unique TCRs.

Study observations and caveats: A later analysis revealed that TCR association rates differed between HLA loci, peaking at DRB1 and bottoming out at HLA-C. Data from an earlier analysis indicated that most TCR beta V segments were productive either about 90% or about 30% of the time. V segments that were indistinguishable, TRBV6-2 and TRBV6-3 among them, were omitted from analysis.

PCR used 60 Vbeta primers and 13 Jbeta primers. Sequenced by immunoSEQ multiplex PCR; TCRdb stores in-frame clones only, minus some. The repertoire holds tens of thousands of clones, with around three quarters as singletons. This clonotype was obtained from a man between 60 and 70 years old in good health and CMV-seronegative. The J gene is TRBJ2-3, the V gene TRBV30, with D possibly TRBD2 on 6 matching bases. Material: PBMCs. CDR3 DNA sequence: TGTGCCTGGGACCGGGACTCCAGGACGCAGTATTTT. Translation gives CAWDRDSRTQYF.